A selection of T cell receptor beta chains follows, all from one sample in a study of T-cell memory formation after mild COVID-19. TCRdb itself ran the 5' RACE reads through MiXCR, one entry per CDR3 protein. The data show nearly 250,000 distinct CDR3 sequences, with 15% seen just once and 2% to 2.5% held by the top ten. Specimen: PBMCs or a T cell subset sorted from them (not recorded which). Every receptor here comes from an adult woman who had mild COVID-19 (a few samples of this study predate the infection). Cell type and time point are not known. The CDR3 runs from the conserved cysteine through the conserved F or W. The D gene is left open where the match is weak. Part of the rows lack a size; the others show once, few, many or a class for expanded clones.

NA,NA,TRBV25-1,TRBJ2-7,CASTPTGMRYEQYF,TGTGCCAGCACCCCCACAGGGATGAGGTACGAGCAGTACTTC
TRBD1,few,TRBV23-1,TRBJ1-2,CASRPDRGANHNYGYTF,TGCGCCAGCAGACCGGACAGGGGGGCGAACCATAACTATGGCTACACCTTC
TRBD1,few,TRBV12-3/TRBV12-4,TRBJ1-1,CASSQGQGLWGDTEAFF,TGTGCCAGCAGCCAGGGACAGGGTCTTTGGGGTGACACTGAAGCTTTCTTT
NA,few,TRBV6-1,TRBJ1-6,CASSELERRDSPLHF,TGTGCCAGCAGTGAATTGGAGAGGCGGGATTCACCCCTCCACTTT
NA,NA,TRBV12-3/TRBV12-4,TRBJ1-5,CASSLAENQPQHF,TGTGCCAGCAGCTTAGCAGAGAATCAGCCCCAGCATTTT
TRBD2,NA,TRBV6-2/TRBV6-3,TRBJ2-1,CASSYFPREGLFSNEQFF,TGTGCCAGCAGTTACTTCCCGCGGGAGGGCCTGTTTTCTAATGAGCAGTTCTTC
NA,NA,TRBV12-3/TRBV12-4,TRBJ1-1,CASRSRVAGNTEAFF,TGTGCCAGCAGATCTAGGGTGGCTGGGAACACTGAAGCTTTCTTT
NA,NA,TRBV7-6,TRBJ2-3,CASSLARGGPDTQYF,TGTGCCAGCAGCTTAGCAAGGGGGGGACCAGATACGCAGTATTTT
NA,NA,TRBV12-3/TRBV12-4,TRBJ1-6,CASCSQSSYNSPLHF,TGTGCCAGCTGTAGCCAGAGCTCCTATAATTCACCCCTCCACTTT
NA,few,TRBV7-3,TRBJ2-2,CASSLQGHNPTGELFF,TGTGCCAGCAGCTTACAAGGCCATAACCCCACCGGGGAGCTGTTTTTT
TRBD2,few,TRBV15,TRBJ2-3,CATSRGLTTGGTDTQYF,TGTGCCACCAGCAGAGGCCTGACTACGGGAGGAACAGATACGCAGTATTTT
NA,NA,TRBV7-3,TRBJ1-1,CASSRPRGRDTEAFF,TGTGCCAGCAGCCGCCCCCGGGGGCGGGACACTGAAGCTTTCTTT
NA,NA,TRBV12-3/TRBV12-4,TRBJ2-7,CASSFRSSYEQYF,TGTGCCAGCAGTTTCAGGAGCTCCTACGAGCAGTACTTC
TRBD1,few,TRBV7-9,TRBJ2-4,CASSLANIRDRVSDIQYF,TGTGCCAGCAGCTTAGCGAATATCAGGGACAGGGTATCGGACATTCAGTACTTC
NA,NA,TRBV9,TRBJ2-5,CASSVPGPRETQYF,TGTGCCAGCAGCGTACCGGGACCCCGGGAGACCCAGTACTTC
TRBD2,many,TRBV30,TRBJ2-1,CAWIMASGDNEQFF,TGTGCCTGGATTATGGCTAGCGGTGACAATGAGCAGTTCTTC
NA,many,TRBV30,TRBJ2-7,CAWSPGRVEQYF,TGTGCCTGGAGCCCAGGCCGGGTCGAGCAGTACTTC
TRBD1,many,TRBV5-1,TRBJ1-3,CASSFKDRGTNTIYF,TGCGCCAGCAGCTTTAAGGACAGGGGAACGAACACCATATATTTT
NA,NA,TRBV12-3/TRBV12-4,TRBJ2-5,CASSLAYVVTVYQETQYF,TGTGCCAGCAGTTTAGCGTATGTGGTAACAGTTTACCAAGAGACCCAGTACTTC
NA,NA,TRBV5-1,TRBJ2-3,CASSLDSTSTDTQYF,TGCGCCAGCAGCTTGGACAGTACTAGCACAGATACGCAGTATTTT
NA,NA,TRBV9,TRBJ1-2,CASSVARGYGYTF,TGTGCCAGCAGCGTAGCTAGAGGGTATGGCTACACCTTC
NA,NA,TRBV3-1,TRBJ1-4,CASSNSNNEKLFF,TGTGCCAGCAGCAACAGCAATAATGAAAAACTGTTTTTT
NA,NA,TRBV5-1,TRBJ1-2,CASSFEFYGYTF,TGCGCCAGCAGCTTCGAATTCTATGGCTACACCTTC
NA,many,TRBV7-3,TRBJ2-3,CASSTPPTDTQYF,TGTGCCAGCAGCACTCCGCCCACAGATACGCAGTATTTT
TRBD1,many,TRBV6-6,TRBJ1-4,CASRSGTANEKLFF,TGTGCCAGCAGGTCCGGGACAGCCAATGAAAAACTGTTTTTT
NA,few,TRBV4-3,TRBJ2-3,CASSRAGGMGTDTQYF,TGCGCCAGCAGCCGAGCGGGCGGAATGGGCACAGATACGCAGTATTTT
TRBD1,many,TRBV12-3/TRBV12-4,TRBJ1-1,CASKTGEGDTEAFF,TGTGCCAGCAAAACAGGGGAGGGTGATACTGAAGCTTTCTTT
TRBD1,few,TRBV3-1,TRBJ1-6,CASSPTGVLASPLHF,TGTGCCAGCAGCCCGACAGGGGTTTTGGCTTCACCCCTCCACTTT
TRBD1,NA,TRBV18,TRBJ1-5,CASSPRTGGGQPQHF,TGTGCCAGCTCTCCTCGGACAGGCGGGGGTCAGCCCCAGCATTTT
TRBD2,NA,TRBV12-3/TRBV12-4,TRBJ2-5,CASRPGLTETQYF,TGTGCCAGCAGGCCGGGACTAACTGAGACCCAGTACTTC
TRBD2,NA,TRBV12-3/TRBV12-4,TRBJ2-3,CASLLAGDTDTQYF,TGTGCCAGCCTACTAGCGGGCGACACAGATACGCAGTATTTT
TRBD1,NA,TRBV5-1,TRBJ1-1,CASSLGGQALNTEAFF,TGCGCCAGCAGCTTGGGGGGACAGGCCTTGAACACTGAAGCTTTCTTT
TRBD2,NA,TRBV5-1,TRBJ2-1,CASSLEGLAGPRPYNEQFF,TGCGCCAGCAGCTTGGAGGGACTAGCGGGGCCTCGACCCTACAATGAGCAGTTCTTC
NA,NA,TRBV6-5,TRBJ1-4,CASSYSTATATNEKLFF,TGTGCCAGCAGTTACTCGACTGCGACAGCCACAAATGAAAAACTGTTTTTT
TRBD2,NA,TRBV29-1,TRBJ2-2,CSVEDRTSGKANTGELFF,TGCAGCGTTGAAGATCGGACTAGCGGGAAAGCGAACACCGGGGAGCTGTTTTTT
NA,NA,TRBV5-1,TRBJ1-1,CASSLRDRRNTEAFF,TGCGCCAGCAGCTTGAGAGATCGGAGGAACACTGAAGCTTTCTTT
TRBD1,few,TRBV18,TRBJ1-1,CASSTGQGEAFF,TGTGCCAGCTCAACGGGACAGGGAGAAGCTTTCTTT
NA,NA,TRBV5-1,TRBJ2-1,CASSPYSSYNEQFF,TGCGCCAGCAGCCCCTACAGCTCCTACAATGAGCAGTTCTTC
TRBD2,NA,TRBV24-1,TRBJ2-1,CATSSGRNYRPPYNEQFF,TGTGCCACCAGTAGCGGGAGGAATTACCGGCCCCCCTACAATGAGCAGTTCTTC
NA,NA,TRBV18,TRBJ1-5,CASSPGPPVSNQPQHF,TGTGCCAGCTCACCGGGCCCCCCTGTCAGCAATCAGCCCCAGCATTTT
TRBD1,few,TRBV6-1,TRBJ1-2,CASSGGDRGYYYGYTF,TGTGCCAGCTCCGGGGGGGACAGAGGGTACTACTATGGCTACACCTTC
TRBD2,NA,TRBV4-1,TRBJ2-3,CASSQDPRGVTDTQYF,TGCGCCAGCAGCCAAGATCCGCGGGGGGTCACAGATACGCAGTATTTT
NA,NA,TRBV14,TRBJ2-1,CASSQGQGPYNEQFF,TGTGCCAGCAGCCAAGGGCAGGGTCCCTACAATGAGCAGTTCTTC
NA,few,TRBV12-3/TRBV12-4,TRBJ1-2,CASSIRLQGYTF,TGTGCCAGCAGCATCCGTTTACAGGGCTACACCTTC
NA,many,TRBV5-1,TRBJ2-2,CASAKGGPSNTGELFF,TGCGCCAGCGCCAAAGGGGGGCCGTCGAACACCGGGGAGCTGTTTTTT
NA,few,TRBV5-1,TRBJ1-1,CASGTENPTTEAFF,TGCGCCAGCGGGACTGAGAACCCCACGACCGAAGCTTTCTTT
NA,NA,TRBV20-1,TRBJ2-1,CSAVLGGVVFF,TGCAGTGCAGTCCTAGGGGGTGTAGTGTTCTTC
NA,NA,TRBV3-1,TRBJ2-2,CASSQDTPGELFF,TGTGCCAGCAGCCAAGATACTCCCGGGGAGCTGTTTTTT
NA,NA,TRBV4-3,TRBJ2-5,CASSQSQAELETQYF,TGCGCCAGCAGCCAATCCCAAGCGGAGCTAGAGACCCAGTACTTC
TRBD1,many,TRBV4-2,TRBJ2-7,CASSQDPGQEGSEQYF,TGTGCCAGCAGCCAAGATCCCGGACAGGAAGGAAGTGAGCAGTACTTC
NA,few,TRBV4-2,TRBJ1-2,CASSYKREGGYGYTF,TGTGCCAGCAGCTATAAGAGGGAGGGCGGCTATGGCTACACCTTC
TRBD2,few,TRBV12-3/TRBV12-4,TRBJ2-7,CASSVSGGTFYEQYF,TGTGCCAGCAGTGTTAGCGGGGGGACCTTCTACGAGCAGTACTTC
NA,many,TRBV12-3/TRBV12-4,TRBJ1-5,CASSLENQPQHF,TGTGCCAGCAGTTTAGAGAATCAGCCCCAGCATTTT
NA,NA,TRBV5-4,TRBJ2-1,CASSLTSPNNEQFF,TGTGCCAGCAGCTTGACTAGCCCCAACAATGAGCAGTTCTTC
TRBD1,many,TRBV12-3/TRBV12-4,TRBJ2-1,CASRPGTGVRNEQFF,TGTGCCAGCAGGCCCGGGACAGGGGTAAGGAATGAGCAGTTCTTC
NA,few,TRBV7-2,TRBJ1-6,CASSFTGPRNSPLHF,TGTGCCAGCAGTTTTACCGGGCCGCGTAATTCACCCCTCCACTTT
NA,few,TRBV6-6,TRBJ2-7,CASRNRDVSYEQYF,TGTGCCAGCAGGAACCGGGACGTCTCCTACGAGCAGTACTTC
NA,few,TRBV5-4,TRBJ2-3,CASSGGTYTQYF,TGTGCCAGCAGCGGAGGGACGTATACGCAGTATTTT
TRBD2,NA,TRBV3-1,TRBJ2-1,CASSPLAGGYDNEQFF,TGTGCCAGCAGCCCACTAGCGGGAGGATACGACAATGAGCAGTTCTTC